The clone carrying this T cell receptor beta chain showed up just a few times. Its specificity is unknown. V trimming: 6 bases; J trimming: 5 bases; junction bases outside the gene matches: 2. Germline values: CDR1 SNHLY, CDR2 FYNNEI. This CDR3 is built from 12 residues. 5'RACE template switching produced TCR cDNA carrying a universal primer site and UMIs. TCRdb reprocessed the 5' RACE reads with MiXCR, giving one entry per CDR3 protein. The table has 400,000 to 650,000 distinct CDR3 sequences, 20% to 25% seen once. This record belongs to a study of T cells after yellow fever vaccination. Study observations and caveats: Clones from primary vaccination mostly reappeared after the booster (over 95% CD4, under 90% CD8). Though weaker, the secondary response peaked faster, on day 5 versus 15.

This sequence was found in a man in his late teens or twenties who received the YFV17D yellow fever vaccine. The sequencing here drew on PBMCs, taken less than 25 days after the first yellow fever vaccination. The chain has TRBV2 and TRBJ2-3, with 7 bases aligning to TRBD2. The DNA of the CDR3 is TGTGCCAGCAGGTGGGAGGGAGATACGCAGTATTTT. Residues: CASRWEGDTQYF. Looking up the rest from reference TRBV2 and TRBJ2-3 gives the full variable domain: EPEVTQTPSHQVTQMGQEVILRCVPISNHLYFYWYRQILGQKVEFLVSFYNNEISEKSEIFDDQFSVERPDGSNFTLKIRSTKLEDSAMYFCASRWEGDTQYFGPGTRLTVL.